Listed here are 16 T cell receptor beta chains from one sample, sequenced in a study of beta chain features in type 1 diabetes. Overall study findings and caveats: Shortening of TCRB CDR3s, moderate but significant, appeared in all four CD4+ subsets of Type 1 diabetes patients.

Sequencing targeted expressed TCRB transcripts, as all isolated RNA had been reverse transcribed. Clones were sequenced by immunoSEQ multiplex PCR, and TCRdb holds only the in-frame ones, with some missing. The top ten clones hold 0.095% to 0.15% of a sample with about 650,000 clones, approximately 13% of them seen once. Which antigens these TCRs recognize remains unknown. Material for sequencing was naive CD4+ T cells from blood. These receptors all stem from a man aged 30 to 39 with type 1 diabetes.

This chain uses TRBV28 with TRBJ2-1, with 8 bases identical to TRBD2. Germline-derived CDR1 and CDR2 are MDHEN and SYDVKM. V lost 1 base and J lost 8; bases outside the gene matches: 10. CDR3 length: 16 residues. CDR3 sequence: CASSLSGLAGGDEQFF. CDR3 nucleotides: TGTGCCAGCAGTTTATCAGGTCTAGCGGGCGGGGATGAGCAGTTCTTC.

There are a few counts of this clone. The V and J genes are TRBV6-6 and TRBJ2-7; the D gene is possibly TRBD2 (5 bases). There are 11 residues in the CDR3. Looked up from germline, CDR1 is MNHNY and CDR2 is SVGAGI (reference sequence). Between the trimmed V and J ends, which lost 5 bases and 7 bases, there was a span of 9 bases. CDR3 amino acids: CASSDGIEQYF. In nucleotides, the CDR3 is TGTGCCAGCAGTGACGGGATTGAGCAGTACTTC.

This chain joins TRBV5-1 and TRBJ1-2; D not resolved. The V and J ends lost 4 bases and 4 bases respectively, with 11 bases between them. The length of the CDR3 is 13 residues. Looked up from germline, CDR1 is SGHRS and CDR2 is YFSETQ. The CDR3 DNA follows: TGCGCCAGCAGCATGGACGCATCCTATGGCTACACCTTC. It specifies CASSMDASYGYTF.

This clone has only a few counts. The CDR3 sequence: CASSRFGTYNSPLHF. CDR3 DNA: TGTGCCAGCAGTCGCTTCGGAACCTATAATTCACCCCTCCACTTT. This sequence joins TRBV9 and TRBJ1-6, with D unresolved. This CDR3 region has 15 residues. The V end was cut by 5 bases, the J end by 2 bases, with 11 bases between. Germline CDR1 is SGDLS and CDR2 is YYNGEE.

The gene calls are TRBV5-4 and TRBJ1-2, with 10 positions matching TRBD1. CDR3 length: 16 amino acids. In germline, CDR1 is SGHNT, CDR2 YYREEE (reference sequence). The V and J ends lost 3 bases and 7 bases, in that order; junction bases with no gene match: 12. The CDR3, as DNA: TGTGCCAGCAGCTCCGGGGGACAGGGGAGAGTATCTGGCTACACCTTC. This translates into CASSSGGQGRVSGYTF.

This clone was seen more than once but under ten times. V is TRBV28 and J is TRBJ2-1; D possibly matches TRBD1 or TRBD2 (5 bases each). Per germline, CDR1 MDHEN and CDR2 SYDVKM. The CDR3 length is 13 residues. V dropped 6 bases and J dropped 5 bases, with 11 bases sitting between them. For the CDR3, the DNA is TGTGCCAGCAGAGCTACGGGGCACAATGAGCAGTTCTTC. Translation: CASRATGHNEQFF.

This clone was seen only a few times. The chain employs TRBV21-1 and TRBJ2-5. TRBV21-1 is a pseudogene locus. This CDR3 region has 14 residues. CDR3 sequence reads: CASSNGTLLETQYF. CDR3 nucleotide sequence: TGTGCCAGCAGCAACGGGACGTTGCTAGAGACCCAGTACTTC.

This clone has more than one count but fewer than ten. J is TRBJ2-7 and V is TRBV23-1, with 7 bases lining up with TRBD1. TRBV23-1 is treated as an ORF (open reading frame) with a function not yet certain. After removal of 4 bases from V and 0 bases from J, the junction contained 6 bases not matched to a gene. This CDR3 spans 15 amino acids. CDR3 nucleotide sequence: TGCGCCAGCAGTCGAGGGACAGTGCCCTCCTACGAGCAGTACTTC. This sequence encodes CASSRGTVPSYEQYF.

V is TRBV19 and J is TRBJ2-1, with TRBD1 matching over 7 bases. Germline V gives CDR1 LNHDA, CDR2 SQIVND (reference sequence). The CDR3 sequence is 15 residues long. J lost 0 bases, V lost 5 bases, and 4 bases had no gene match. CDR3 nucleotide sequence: TGTGCCAGTAGTTCGGACAGGTACTCCTACAATGAGCAGTTCTTC. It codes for CASSSDRYSYNEQFF.

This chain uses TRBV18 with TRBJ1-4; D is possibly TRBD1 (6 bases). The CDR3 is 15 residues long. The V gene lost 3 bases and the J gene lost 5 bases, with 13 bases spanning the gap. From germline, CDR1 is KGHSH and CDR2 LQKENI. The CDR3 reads CASSPYGTRNEKLFF. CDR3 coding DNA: TGTGCCAGCTCACCTTATGGGACAAGGAATGAAAAACTGTTTTTT.

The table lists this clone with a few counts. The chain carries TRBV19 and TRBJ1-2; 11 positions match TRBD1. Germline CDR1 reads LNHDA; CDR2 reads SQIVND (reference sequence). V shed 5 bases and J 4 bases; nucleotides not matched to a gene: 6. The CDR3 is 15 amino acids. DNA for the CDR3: TGTGCCAGTAGTCCTGGACAGGGGGCTACCTATGGCTACACCTTC. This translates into CASSPGQGATYGYTF. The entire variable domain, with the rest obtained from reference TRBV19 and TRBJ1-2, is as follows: DGGITQSPKYLFRKEGQNVTLSCEQNLNHDAMYWYRQDPGQGLRLIYYSQIVNDFQKGDIAEGYSVSREKKESFPLTVTSAQKNPTAFYLCASSPGQGATYGYTFGSGTRLTVV.

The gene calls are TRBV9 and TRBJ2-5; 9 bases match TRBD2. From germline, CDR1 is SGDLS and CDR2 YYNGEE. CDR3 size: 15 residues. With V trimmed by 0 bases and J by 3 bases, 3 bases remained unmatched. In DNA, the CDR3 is TGTGCCAGCAGCGTAGTACGCGGGGGGGAAGAGACCCAGTACTTC. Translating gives CASSVVRGGEETQYF.

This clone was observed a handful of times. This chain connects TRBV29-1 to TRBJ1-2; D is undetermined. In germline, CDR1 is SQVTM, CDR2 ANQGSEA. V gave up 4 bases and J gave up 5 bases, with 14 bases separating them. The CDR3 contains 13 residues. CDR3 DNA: TGCAGCGTTGCGAAGGCCGGAATTTATGGCTACACCTTC. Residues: CSVAKAGIYGYTF.

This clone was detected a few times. The CDR3, as DNA: TGTGCCAGCAGCCCCAGGGAAAATGAAAAACTGTTTTTT. Translated: CASSPRENEKLFF. The chain carries TRBV7-2 and TRBJ1-4; tentatively, D is TRBD1 (5 bases). Germline V CDR1 and CDR2: SGHTA, FQGNSA. The CDR3 covers 13 residues. Trimming stripped 5 bases from V and 5 bases from J, with 9 bases between.

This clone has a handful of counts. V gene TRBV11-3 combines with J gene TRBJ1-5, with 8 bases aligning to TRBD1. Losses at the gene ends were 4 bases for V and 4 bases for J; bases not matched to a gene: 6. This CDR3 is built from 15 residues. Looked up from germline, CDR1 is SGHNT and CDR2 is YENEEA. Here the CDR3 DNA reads TGTGCCAGCAGCTCCGGACAGGGAGTAAATCAGCCCCAGCATTTT. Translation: CASSSGQGVNQPQHF.

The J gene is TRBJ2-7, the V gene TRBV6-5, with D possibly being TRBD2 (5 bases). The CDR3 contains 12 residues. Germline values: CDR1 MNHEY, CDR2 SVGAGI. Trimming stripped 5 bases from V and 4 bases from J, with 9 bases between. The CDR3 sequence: CASSAREYEQYF. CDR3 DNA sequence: TGTGCCAGCAGTGCCCGGGAATACGAGCAGTACTTC.